This paragraph reports one T cell receptor beta chain. Trimming shortened V by 4 bases and J by 7 bases, and 14 bases separated the two germline ends. The CDR3 spans 13 residues. The germline gives CDR1 SNHLY, CDR2 FYNNEI. The data were obtained in a study of shared clonotypes between healthy human individuals. Sequencing was performed with immunoSEQ multiplex PCR; in TCRdb, only in-frame clones are kept and a portion is missing. The repertoire has roughly 2.4 million clones, roughly 95% of them found once; the top ten carry approximately 0.13%. The TCR sequence derives from a man aged 18 to 35 in good health. This chain joins TRBV2 and TRBJ2-7; D call uncertain. Sample: naive CD4+ T cells sorted from blood. The subset: CD45RA+ positively selected. DNA for the CDR3: TGTGCCAGCAGTGTTAGGGTTTTCGAAGAGCAGTACTTC. Residues: CASSVRVFEEQYF.